A selection of T cell receptor beta chains follows, all from one sample in a study of T cell repertoires in aging, cancer and after chemotherapy. TCRdb recomputed calls from the multiplex PCR reads with MiXCR, one row per CDR3 protein. The table shows roughly 10,000 distinct CDR3 sequences, with roughly a quarter occurring only once. Specimen: blood. All receptors come from a human donor in good health. CDR3s include the opening cysteine and the closing phenylalanine or tryptophan. A D gene is named only where the DNA matches it firmly. Not every row has a clone size; where given, it reads once, few, many or a size class.

d_call	v_call	cdr3_length	j_call	clone_size	cdr3_aa	cdr3_nt
TRBD1	TRBV6-5	15	TRBJ1-1	few	CASSYGPSGGTEAFF	TGTGCCAGCAGTTACGGGCCCTCAGGGGGCACTGAAGCTTTCTTT
TRBD1	TRBV5-5	16	TRBJ2-3	.	CASSSDGGQGPDTQYF	TGTGCCAGCAGCTCCGACGGGGGACAGGGTCCAGATACGCAGTATTTT
.	TRBV30	13	TRBJ1-2	medium-sized	CAWSSGEEVGYTF	TGTGCCTGGAGTTCGGGCGAAGAGGTCGGCTACACCTTC
TRBD2	TRBV6-1	18	TRBJ2-2	medium-sized	CASRRLAGLTWDTGELFF	TGTGCCAGCAGAAGACTAGCGGGGCTCACATGGGACACCGGGGAGCTGTTTTTT
.	TRBV7-9	13	TRBJ1-1	few	CASSLVNEYEAFF	TGTGCCAGCAGCTTAGTAAACGAATATGAAGCTTTCTTT
TRBD1	TRBV6-5	14	TRBJ1-6	medium-sized	CASRDRGYNSPLHF	TGTGCCAGCAGGGACAGGGGCTATAATTCACCCCTCCACTTT
.	TRBV20-1	14	TRBJ1-2	few	CSAIKGGGWSGYTF	TGCAGTGCCATAAAGGGCGGGGGGTGGTCTGGCTACACCTTC
.	TRBV6-2/TRBV6-3	15	TRBJ2-7	few	CASSYSTRSSYEQYF	TGTGCCAGCAGTTACAGTACAAGGAGCTCCTACGAGCAGTACTTC
.	TRBV6-5	16	TRBJ1-1	.	CASSYSRYRKNTEAFF	TGTGCCAGCAGTTACTCGCGCTACAGAAAGAACACTGAAGCTTTCTTT
.	TRBV4-3	15	TRBJ2-2	few	CASSQQGANTGELFF	TGCGCCAGCAGCCAACAGGGTGCGAACACCGGGGAGCTGTTTTTT
.	TRBV27	13	TRBJ2-5	.	CASSLDRQETQYF	TGTGCCAGCAGTTTGGACAGACAAGAGACCCAGTACTTC
.	TRBV21-1	10	TRBJ1-2	.	CASPKGGYTF	TGTGCCAGCCCCAAGGGTGGCTACACCTTC
.	TRBV7-2	15	TRBJ2-1	few	CARSATGSSYNEQFF	TGTGCCAGAAGCGCCACCGGCAGCTCCTACAATGAGCAGTTCTTC
.	TRBV7-2	12	TRBJ2-5	.	CASSAGAETQYF	TGTGCCAGCAGCGCGGGGGCAGAGACCCAGTACTTC
.	TRBV7-2	16	TRBJ1-5	.	CASSLDGAGSNQPQHF	TGTGCCAGCAGCTTAGATGGGGCAGGATCGAATCAGCCCCAGCATTTT
TRBD2	TRBV7-3	13	TRBJ2-1	.	CASSPGGRQGQFF	TGTGCCAGCAGCCCGGGGGGTCGCCAGGGGCAGTTCTTC
TRBD1	TRBV5-5	15	TRBJ1-2	medium-sized	CASSLGDSRLYGYTF	TGTGCCAGCAGCTTGGGGGACAGCCGACTCTATGGCTACACCTTC
TRBD1	TRBV5-6	16	TRBJ2-6	.	CASSPGQGSGANVLTF	TGCGCCAGCAGCCCCGGACAGGGGTCTGGGGCCAACGTCCTGACTTTC